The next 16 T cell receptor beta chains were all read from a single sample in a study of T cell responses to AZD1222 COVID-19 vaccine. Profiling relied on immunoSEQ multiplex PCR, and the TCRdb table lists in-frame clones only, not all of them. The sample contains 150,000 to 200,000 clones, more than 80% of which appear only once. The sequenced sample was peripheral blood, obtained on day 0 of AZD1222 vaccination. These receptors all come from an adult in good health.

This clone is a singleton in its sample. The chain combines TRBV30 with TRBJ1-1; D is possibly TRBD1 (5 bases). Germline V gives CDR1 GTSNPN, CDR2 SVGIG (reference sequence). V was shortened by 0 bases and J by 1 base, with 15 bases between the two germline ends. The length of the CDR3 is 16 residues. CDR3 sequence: CAWSVLSAGTNTEAFF. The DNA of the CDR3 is TGTGCCTGGAGTGTACTCTCGGCAGGGACGAACACTGAAGCTTTCTTT.

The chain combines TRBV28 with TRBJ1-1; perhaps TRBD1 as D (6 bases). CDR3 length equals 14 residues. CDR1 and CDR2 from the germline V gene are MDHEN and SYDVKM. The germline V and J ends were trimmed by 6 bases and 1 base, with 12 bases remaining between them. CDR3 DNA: TGTGCCAGCAGAGTACAGGGACCGAACACTGAAGCTTTCTTT. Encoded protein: CASRVQGPNTEAFF.

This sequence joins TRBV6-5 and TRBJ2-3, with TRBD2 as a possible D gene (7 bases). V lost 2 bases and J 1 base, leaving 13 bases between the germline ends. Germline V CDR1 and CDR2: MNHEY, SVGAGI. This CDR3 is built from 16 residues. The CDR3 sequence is CASSYLRGGGTDTQYF. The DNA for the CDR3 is TGTGCCAGCAGTTACCTTCGAGGGGGGGGCACAGATACGCAGTATTTT.

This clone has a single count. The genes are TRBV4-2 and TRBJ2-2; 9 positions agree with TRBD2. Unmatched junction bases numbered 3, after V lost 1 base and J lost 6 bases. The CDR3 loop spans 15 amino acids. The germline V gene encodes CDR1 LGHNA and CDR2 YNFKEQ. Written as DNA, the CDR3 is TGTGCCAGCAGCCAAGTCGGACTAGCGCCCGGGGAGCTGTTTTTT. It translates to CASSQVGLAPGELFF.

The CDR3 spells CASSQAPTSGGTSETQYF. The CDR3 nucleotides are TGTGCCAGCAGCCAAGCCCCGACTAGCGGGGGGACCTCGGAGACCCAGTACTTC. The chain is built from TRBV3-1 (or the pseudogene TRBV3-2) and TRBJ2-5, with 13 bases identical to TRBD2. Germline trimming cut 1 base from V and 5 bases from J; bases unmatched to any gene: 10. CDR3 length: 18 amino acids. Per germline, CDR1 LGHDT and CDR2 YNNKEL (reference sequence).

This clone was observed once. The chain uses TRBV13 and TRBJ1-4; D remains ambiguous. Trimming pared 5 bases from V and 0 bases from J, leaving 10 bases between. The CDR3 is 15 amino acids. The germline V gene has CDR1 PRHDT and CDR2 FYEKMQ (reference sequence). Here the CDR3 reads CASSPGRATNEKLFF. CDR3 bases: TGTGCCAGCAGCCCCGGCCGAGCAACTAATGAAAAACTGTTTTTT.

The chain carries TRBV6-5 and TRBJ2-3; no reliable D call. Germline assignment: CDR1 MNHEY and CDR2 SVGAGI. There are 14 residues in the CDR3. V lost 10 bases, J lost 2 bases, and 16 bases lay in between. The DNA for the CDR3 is TGTGCCACTGGGCTTACTGCGCTCACAGATACGCAGTATTTT. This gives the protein CATGLTALTDTQYF.

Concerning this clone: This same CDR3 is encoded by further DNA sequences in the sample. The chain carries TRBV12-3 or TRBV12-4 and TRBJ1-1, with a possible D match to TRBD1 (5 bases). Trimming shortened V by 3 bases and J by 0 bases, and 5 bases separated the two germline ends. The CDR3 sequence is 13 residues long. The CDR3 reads CASSLGLNTEAFF. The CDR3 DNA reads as TGTGCCAGCAGTTTGGGACTGAACACTGAAGCTTTCTTT.

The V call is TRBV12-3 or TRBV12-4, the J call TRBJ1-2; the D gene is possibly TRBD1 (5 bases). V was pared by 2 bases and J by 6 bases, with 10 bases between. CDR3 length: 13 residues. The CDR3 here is CASSLQGFNGYTF. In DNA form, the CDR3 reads TGTGCCAGCAGTTTACAGGGTTTCAATGGCTACACCTTC.

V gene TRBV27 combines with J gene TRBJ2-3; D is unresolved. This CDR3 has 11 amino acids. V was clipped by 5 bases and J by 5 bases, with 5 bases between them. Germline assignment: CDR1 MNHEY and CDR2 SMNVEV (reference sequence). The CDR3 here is CASSHRDTQYF. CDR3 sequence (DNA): TGTGCCAGCAGTCACAGAGATACGCAGTATTTT.

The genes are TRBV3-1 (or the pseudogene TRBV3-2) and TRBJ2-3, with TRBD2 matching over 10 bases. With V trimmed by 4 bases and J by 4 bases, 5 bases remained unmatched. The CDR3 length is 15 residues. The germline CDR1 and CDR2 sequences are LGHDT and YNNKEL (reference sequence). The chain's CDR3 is CASSPAGGASDTQYF. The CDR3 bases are TGTGCCAGCAGCCCAGCGGGGGGGGCCTCAGATACGCAGTATTTT.

Written as DNA, the CDR3 is TGTGCCAGCAGTGATAGCACAAAAAATCAGCCCCAGCATTTT. Translation: CASSDSTKNQPQHF. V gene TRBV2 combines with J gene TRBJ1-5; D uncertain. This CDR3 comprises 14 residues. Germline-derived CDR1 and CDR2 are SNHLY and FYNNEI. Trimming stripped 3 bases from V and 4 bases from J, with 10 bases between.

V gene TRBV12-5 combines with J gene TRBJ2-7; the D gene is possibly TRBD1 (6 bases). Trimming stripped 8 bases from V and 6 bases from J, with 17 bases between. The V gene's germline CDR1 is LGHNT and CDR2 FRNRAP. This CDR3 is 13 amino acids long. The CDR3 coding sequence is TGTGCTAGTCTTTCACAGGGTGGATTCGAGCAGTACTTC. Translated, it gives CASLSQGGFEQYF.

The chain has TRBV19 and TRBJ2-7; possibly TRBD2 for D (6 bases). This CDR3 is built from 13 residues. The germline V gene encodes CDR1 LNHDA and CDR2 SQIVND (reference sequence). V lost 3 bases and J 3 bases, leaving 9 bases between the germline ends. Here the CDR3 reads CASSMGTDYEQYF. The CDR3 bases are TGTGCCAGTAGTATGGGGACTGACTACGAGCAGTACTTC.

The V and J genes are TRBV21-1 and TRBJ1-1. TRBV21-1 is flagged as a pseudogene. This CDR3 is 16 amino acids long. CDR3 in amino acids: CASSVGILGENTEAFF. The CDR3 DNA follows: TGTGCCAGCAGCGTCGGGATTCTGGGCGAGAACACTGAAGCTTTCTTT.

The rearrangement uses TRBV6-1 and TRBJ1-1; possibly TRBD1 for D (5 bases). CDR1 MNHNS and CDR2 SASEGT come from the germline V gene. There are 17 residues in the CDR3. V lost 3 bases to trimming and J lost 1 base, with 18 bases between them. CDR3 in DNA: TGTGCCAGCAGTGAGAGGATCGACAGAACCCCGAACACTGAAGCTTTCTTT. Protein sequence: CASSERIDRTPNTEAFF.